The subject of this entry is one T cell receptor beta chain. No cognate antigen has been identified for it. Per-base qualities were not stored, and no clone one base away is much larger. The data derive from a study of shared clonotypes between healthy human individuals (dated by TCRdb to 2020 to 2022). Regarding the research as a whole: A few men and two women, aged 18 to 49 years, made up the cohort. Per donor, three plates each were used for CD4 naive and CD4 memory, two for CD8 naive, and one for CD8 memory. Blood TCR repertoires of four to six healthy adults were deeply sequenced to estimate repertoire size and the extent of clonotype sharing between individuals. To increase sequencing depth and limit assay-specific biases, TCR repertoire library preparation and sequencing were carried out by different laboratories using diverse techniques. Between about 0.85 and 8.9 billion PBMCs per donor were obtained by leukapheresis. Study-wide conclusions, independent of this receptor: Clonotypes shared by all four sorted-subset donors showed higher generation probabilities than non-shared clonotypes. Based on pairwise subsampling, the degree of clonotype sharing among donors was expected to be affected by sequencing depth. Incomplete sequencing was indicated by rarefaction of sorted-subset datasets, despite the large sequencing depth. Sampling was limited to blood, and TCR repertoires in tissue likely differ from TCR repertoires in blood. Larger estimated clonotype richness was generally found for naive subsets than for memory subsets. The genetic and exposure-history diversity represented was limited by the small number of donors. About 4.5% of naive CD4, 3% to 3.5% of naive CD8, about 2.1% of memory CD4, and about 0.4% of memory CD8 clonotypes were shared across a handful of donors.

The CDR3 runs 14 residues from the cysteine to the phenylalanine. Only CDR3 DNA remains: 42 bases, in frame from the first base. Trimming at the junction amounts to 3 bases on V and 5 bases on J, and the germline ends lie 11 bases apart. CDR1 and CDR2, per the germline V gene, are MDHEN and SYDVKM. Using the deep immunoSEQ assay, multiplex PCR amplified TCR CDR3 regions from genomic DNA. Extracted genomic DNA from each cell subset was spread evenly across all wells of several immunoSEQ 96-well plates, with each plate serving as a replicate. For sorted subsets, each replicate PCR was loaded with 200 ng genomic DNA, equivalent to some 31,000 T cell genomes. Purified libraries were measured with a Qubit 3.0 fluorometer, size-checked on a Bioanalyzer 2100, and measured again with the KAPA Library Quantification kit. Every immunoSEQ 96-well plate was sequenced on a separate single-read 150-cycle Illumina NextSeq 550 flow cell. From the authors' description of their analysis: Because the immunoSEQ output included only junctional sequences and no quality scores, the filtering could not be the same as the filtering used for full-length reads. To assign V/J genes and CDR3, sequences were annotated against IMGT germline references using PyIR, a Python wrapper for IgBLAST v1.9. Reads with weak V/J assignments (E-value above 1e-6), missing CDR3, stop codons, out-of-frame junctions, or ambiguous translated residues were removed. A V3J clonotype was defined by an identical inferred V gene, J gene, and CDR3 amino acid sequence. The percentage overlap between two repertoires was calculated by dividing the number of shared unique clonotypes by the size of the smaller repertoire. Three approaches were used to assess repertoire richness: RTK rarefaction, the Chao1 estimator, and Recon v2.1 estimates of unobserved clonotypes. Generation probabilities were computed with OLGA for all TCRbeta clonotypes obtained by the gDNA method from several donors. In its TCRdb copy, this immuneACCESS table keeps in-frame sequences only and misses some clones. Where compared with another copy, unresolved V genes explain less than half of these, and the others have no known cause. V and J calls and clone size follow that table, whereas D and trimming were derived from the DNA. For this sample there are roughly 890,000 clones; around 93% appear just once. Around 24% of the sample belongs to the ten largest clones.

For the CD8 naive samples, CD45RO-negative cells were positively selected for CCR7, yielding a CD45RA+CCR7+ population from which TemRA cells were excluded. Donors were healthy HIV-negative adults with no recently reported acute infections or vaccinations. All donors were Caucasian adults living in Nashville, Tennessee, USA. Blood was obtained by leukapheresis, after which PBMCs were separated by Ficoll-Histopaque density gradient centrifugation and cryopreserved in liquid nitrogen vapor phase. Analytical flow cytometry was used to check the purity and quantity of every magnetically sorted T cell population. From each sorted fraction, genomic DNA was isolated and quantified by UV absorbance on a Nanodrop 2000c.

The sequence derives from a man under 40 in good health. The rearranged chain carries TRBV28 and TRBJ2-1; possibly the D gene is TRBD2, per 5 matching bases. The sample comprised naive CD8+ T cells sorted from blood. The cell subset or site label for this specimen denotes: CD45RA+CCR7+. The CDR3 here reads CASSFRSGNNEQFF. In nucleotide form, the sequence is TGTGCCAGCAGTTTCAGGAGCGGCAACAATGAGCAGTTCTTC.